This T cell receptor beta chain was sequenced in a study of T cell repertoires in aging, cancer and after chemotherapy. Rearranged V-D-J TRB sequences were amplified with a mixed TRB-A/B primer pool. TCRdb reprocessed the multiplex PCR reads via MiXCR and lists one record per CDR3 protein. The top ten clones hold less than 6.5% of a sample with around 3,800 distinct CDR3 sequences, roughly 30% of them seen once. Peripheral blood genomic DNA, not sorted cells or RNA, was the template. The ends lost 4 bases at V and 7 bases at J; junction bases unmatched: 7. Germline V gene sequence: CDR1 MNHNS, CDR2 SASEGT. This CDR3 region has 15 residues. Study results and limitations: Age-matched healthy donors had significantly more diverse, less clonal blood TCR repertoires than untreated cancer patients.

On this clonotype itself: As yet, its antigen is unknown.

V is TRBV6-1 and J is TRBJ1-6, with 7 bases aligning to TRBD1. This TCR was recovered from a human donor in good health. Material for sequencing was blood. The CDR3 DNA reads TGTGCCAGCAGTGTAGCGAAGGGGGCGAATTCACCCCTCCACTTT. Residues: CASSVAKGANSPLHF.